The 19 T cell receptor beta chains below come from one sample, sequenced in a study of cytomegalovirus exposure and HLA in healthy donors (dated by TCRdb to the late 2010s). Library method: the immunoSEQ multiplex PCR assay. For the multiplex PCR, a mixture combining 60 forward primers for TCR Vbeta segments and 13 reverse primers for TCR Jbeta segments was used. In its TCRdb copy, this immuneACCESS table keeps in-frame sequences only and misses some clones. Where compared with another copy, unresolved V genes explain less than half of these, and the others have no known cause. For this sample there are roughly 290,000 clones; around 80% appear just once. Of the sample, about 0.29% is held by the ten largest clones. Material for sequencing was PBMCs. The receptors here all came from a girl aged 2 to 9 in good health and CMV-seronegative.

This chain joins TRBV5-1 and TRBJ2-5; TRBD1 might be the D (6 bases). The tail of the sequence fits TRBJ2-7 better, so the J call may be wrong. Per germline, CDR1 SGHRS and CDR2 YFSETQ. The CDR3 totals 14 residues. CDR3 region: CASTAGTISYEQYF. The CDR3 DNA sequence: TGCGCCAGCACGGCCGGGACAATCTCCTACGAGCAGTACTTC.

The chain carries TRBV9 and TRBJ2-3, with 9 bases that match TRBD2. The germline V gene has CDR1 SGDLS and CDR2 YYNGEE. This CDR3 region has 14 residues. J lost 0 bases, V lost 6 bases, and 2 bases had no gene match. This CDR3 is CASTSGRSTDTQYF. In nucleotides, the CDR3 is TGTGCCAGCACGAGCGGGAGGAGCACAGATACGCAGTATTTT.

V is TRBV5-1 and J is TRBJ1-2; D is unresolved. Trimming removed 0 bases from V and 6 bases from J, with 18 bases in between. From germline, CDR1 is SGHRS and CDR2 YFSETQ. The CDR3 consists of 16 residues. CDR3 coding DNA: TGCGCCAGCAGCTTGGGTGGGTGGCGAGGCCGCCATGGCTACACCTTC. Translated, it gives CASSLGGWRGRHGYTF.

The rearrangement joins TRBV5-4 to TRBJ2-2; perhaps TRBD2 as D (6 bases). The germline V and J ends were trimmed by 7 bases and 0 bases, with 13 bases remaining between them. CDR3 length: 15 amino acids. Germline CDR1 reads SGHNT; CDR2 reads YYREEE (reference sequence). The CDR3: CASSIRGTNTGELFF. The DNA for the CDR3 is TGTGCCAGCTCTATTCGGGGGACGAACACCGGGGAGCTGTTTTTT.

This sequence joins TRBV19 and TRBJ2-7, with 10 nucleotides matching TRBD2. Trimming cost V 5 bases and J 3 bases; bases outside gene matches: 4. The CDR3 sequence is 14 residues long. In germline, CDR1 is LNHDA, CDR2 SQIVND (reference sequence). The CDR3 sequence: CASSRSGRDYEQYF. The CDR3 nucleotides are TGTGCCAGTAGTCGCAGCGGGAGGGACTACGAGCAGTACTTC.

V gene TRBV5-1 combines with J gene TRBJ2-7, with TRBD1 identical over 11 bases. Unmatched junction bases numbered 6, after V lost 4 bases and J lost 6 bases. CDR3 length: 14 amino acids. Looked up from germline, CDR1 is SGHRS and CDR2 is YFSETQ. The CDR3 loop reads CASSLWTGGPEQYF. The CDR3 nucleotides read TGCGCCAGCAGCCTTTGGACAGGGGGCCCCGAGCAGTACTTC.

This clone was seen a few times. One end of the junction is discordant with germline, which a read error may explain. The V call is TRBV7-9, the J call TRBJ1-4, with unresolved D. The CDR3 is made up of 11 amino acids. CDR1 and CDR2 from the germline V gene are SEHNR and FQNEAQ (reference sequence). Here the CDR3 reads CSSSFSEKLFF. The CDR3 DNA follows: TGTTCCAGCAGCTTTAGTGAAAAACTGTTTTTT.

The chain couples TRBV5-1 to TRBJ2-1; 10 bases align to TRBD2. V shed 0 bases, J shed 2 bases, and the junction held 11 bases outside the gene matches. Looked up from germline, CDR1 is SGHRS and CDR2 is YFSETQ. The CDR3 is 19 residues long. In nucleotides, the CDR3 is TGCGCCAGCAGCTTGGCCGAGACTAGCGGGTCTGGGGCCTACAATGAGCAGTTCTTC. Its translation: CASSLAETSGSGAYNEQFF.

The chain recombines TRBV30 with TRBJ1-4, with a tentative D call TRBD1 (5 bases). The CDR3 spans 12 residues. V dropped 3 bases and J dropped 4 bases, with 6 bases sitting between them. Germline-derived CDR1 and CDR2 are GTSNPN and SVGIG (reference sequence). This chain's CDR3 is CAWSGGNEKLFF. CDR3 bases: TGTGCCTGGAGCGGGGGTAATGAAAAACTGTTTTTT.

CDR3 nucleotides: TGTGCCAGCAGTTTTGCCTCGTTACTAGCGGGAGGGATTTACAATGAGCAGTTCTTC. It specifies CASSFASLLAGGIYNEQFF. The V gene is TRBV2, the J gene TRBJ2-1; TRBD2 aligns across 13 bases. Looked up from germline, CDR1 is SNHLY and CDR2 is FYNNEI. The trim removed 5 bases at V and 4 bases at J, leaving 14 bases unmatched. The CDR3 sequence is 19 residues long. The variable domain in full, with the rest retrieved from reference TRBV2 and TRBJ2-1, is EPEVTQTPSHQVTQMGQEVILRCVPISNHLYFYWYRQILGQKVEFLVSFYNNEISEKSEIFDDQFSVERPDGSNFTLKIRSTKLEDSAMYFCASSFASLLAGGIYNEQFFGPGTRLTVL.

The genes are TRBV9 and TRBJ2-5, with D maybe TRBD2 (7 bases). The germline V gene has CDR1 SGDLS and CDR2 YYNGEE. Trimming took off 5 bases at V and 2 bases at J, with 10 bases between the two ends. The CDR3 is 13 residues long. CDR3 protein: CASSRGAQETQYF. The CDR3 DNA is TGTGCCAGCAGTCGGGGGGCACAAGAGACCCAGTACTTC.

This sequence joins TRBV4-1 and TRBJ1-4, with a weak D call TRBD1 (5 bases). V shed 2 bases and J shed 2 bases, with 12 bases lying between them. Germline V gene data show CDR1 as MGHRA and CDR2 as YSYEKL. The CDR3 sequence is 16 residues long. CDR3 sequence (DNA): TGCGCCAGCAGCCAACAGAGGCGGGACACTAATGAAAAACTGTTTTTT. This encodes CASSQQRRDTNEKLFF.

This clone was seen a few times. This chain joins TRBV5-1 and TRBJ2-3; 7 nucleotides agree with TRBD1. CDR3 size: 17 residues. J gave up 1 base and V 1 base, and 9 bases lay outside the gene matches. The V gene's germline CDR1 is SGHRS and CDR2 YFSETQ. CDR3 in DNA: TGCGCCAGCAGCTTGCCCAGGGGGACCTCGGGCACAGATACGCAGTATTTT. It encodes CASSLPRGTSGTDTQYF.

J is TRBJ2-1 and V is TRBV6-5; 9 nucleotides align to TRBD2. J was trimmed by 9 bases and V by 5 bases; bases with no gene match: 2. Germline-derived CDR1 and CDR2 are MNHEY and SVGAGI. The CDR3 length is 12 residues. For the CDR3, the DNA is TGTGCCAGCAGTGCTAGCGGGATTGAGCAGTTCTTC. Translated: CASSASGIEQFF.

J is TRBJ2-7 and V is TRBV12-5; 12 bases are a match to TRBD2. This CDR3 region has 18 residues. After removal of 0 bases from V and 1 base from J, the junction contained 7 bases not matched to a gene. Germline CDR1 is LGHNT and CDR2 is FRNRAP. DNA for the CDR3: TGTGCTAGTGGTTTGGTACAAAGGCTAGCGGGAGGGTCCTACGAGCAGTACTTC. It is translated as CASGLVQRLAGGSYEQYF.

The chain employs TRBV28 and TRBJ2-7; a possible D gene is TRBD1 (5 bases). The V end lost 7 bases, the J end lost 6 bases, and 22 bases lay between the germline ends. The germline CDR1 and CDR2 sequences are MDHEN and SYDVKM. The CDR3 covers 15 residues. In DNA form, the CDR3 reads TGTGCCAGCACCCCCCCGGCAGGGTTATTGGGCGAGCAGTACTTC. This encodes CASTPPAGLLGEQYF.

The chain links TRBV27 to TRBJ1-4, with a tentative D call TRBD1 (6 bases). CDR3 size: 16 residues. V lost 9 bases, J lost 0 bases, and 17 bases lay in between. Germline values: CDR1 MNHEY, CDR2 SMNVEV (reference sequence). The CDR3 bases are TGTGCCAGTTCTTCAGATGGGGGCGCAACTAATGAAAAACTGTTTTTT. This translates into CASSSDGGATNEKLFF. The full variable domain, its missing parts supplied by reference TRBV27 and TRBJ1-4, is EAQVTQNPRYLITVTGKKLTVTCSQNMNHEYMSWYRQDPGLGLRQIYYSMNVEVTDKGDVPEGYKVSRKEKRNFPLILESPSPNQTSLYFCASSSDGGATNEKLFFGSGTQLSVL.

The gene calls are TRBV5-1 and TRBJ1-5, with 8 bases matching TRBD1. The V segment lost 6 bases and the J segment 1 base; nucleotides outside the gene matches: 12. The CDR3 covers 17 residues. Germline CDR1 is SGHRS and CDR2 is YFSETQ. CDR3 region: CASTLGRGRESNQPQHF. The CDR3 DNA is TGCGCCAGCACCCTAGGCAGGGGGCGCGAGAGCAATCAGCCCCAGCATTTT. The variable domain in full, with the rest retrieved from reference TRBV5-1 and TRBJ1-5, is KAGVTQTPRYLIKTRGQQVTLSCSPISGHRSVSWYQQTPGQGLQFLFEYFSETQRNKGNFPGRFSGRQFSNSRSEMNVSTLELGDSALYLCASTLGRGRESNQPQHFGDGTRLSIL.

The CDR3 DNA reads TGTGCCAGCGGGACAGGGCGGACTAATGAAAAACTGTTTTTT. It translates to CASGTGRTNEKLFF. The chain joins TRBV6-1 to TRBJ1-4; 9 bases fit TRBD1. The germline V gene encodes CDR1 MNHNS and CDR2 SASEGT. The trim removed 8 bases at V and 2 bases at J, leaving 3 bases unmatched. This CDR3 has 14 residues.